The 24 T cell receptor beta chains presented below share a single source sample, sequenced in a study of shared clonotypes between healthy human individuals. The protocol was immunoSEQ multiplex PCR, while the TCRdb copy is restricted to in-frame clones and leaves out a portion. The sample holds approximately 1.1 million clones, roughly 74% seen once. The specimen sequenced was memory CD4+ T cells from PBMCs. The subset was: CD45RA-negative fraction. Source of these receptors: a man between 18 and 35 years old in good health. Some clones in this sample may be carry-over from other donors' samples.

This clone was seen only once. This CDR3 reads CASTAGTGDLGYTF. For the CDR3, the DNA is TGCGCCAGCACCGCCGGGACAGGGGACTTGGGCTACACCTTC. The V gene is TRBV5-1, the J gene TRBJ1-2; 10 bases line up with TRBD1. The V and J ends lost 6 bases and 8 bases, in that order; junction bases with no gene match: 10. This CDR3 comprises 14 residues. Germline values: CDR1 SGHRS, CDR2 YFSETQ. Using reference TRBV5-1 and TRBJ1-2 for the parts outside the CDR3, the full variable domain is KAGVTQTPRYLIKTRGQQVTLSCSPISGHRSVSWYQQTPGQGLQFLFEYFSETQRNKGNFPGRFSGRQFSNSRSEMNVSTLELGDSALYLCASTAGTGDLGYTFGSGTRLTVV.

V gene TRBV4-3 combines with J gene TRBJ2-7; tentative D call: TRBD2 (6 bases). CDR1 is LGHNA and CDR2 is YSLEER in the germline V gene. This CDR3 region has 15 residues. The V and J ends lost 4 bases and 2 bases respectively, with 15 bases between them. DNA for the CDR3: TGCGCCAGCAGCCCCCCCCGGGACTTCACCTACGAGCAGTACTTC. The encoded protein is CASSPPRDFTYEQYF.

For this clone: Other DNA sequences in this specimen translate into the identical CDR3. The chain links TRBV27 to TRBJ2-2; D is uncertain. V was pared by 6 bases and J by 1 base, with 3 bases between. This CDR3 is built from 12 residues. CDR1 and CDR2 from the germline V gene are MNHEY and SMNVEV (reference sequence). The CDR3 region has the DNA TGTGCCAGCAGGAGGAACACCGGGGAGCTGTTTTTT. Protein sequence: CASRRNTGELFF.

In this sample, this clone turned up a few times. This rearrangement joins TRBV10-3 to TRBJ1-1; no clear D. The germline gives CDR1 ENHRY, CDR2 SYGVKD. The V gene lost 0 bases and the J gene lost 8 bases, with 7 bases spanning the gap. The CDR3 sequence is 12 residues long. Here the CDR3 DNA reads TGTGCCATCAGTGAGTCTTCCCTGGAAGCTTTCTTT. Translated: CAISESSLEAFF.

Of note for this clone: A much larger clone differs from this one at a single base, so this may be a read error. The chain joins TRBV2 to TRBJ2-5; a possible D gene is TRBD1 (5 bases). Germline V gene data show CDR1 as SNHLY and CDR2 as FYNNEI. The CDR3 length is 11 residues. V lost 6 bases to trimming and J lost 4 bases, with 6 bases between them. CDR3 bases: TGTGCCAGCAGAGACAGAGAGACCCAGTACTTC. Its translation is CASRDRETQYF.

Remarks on this clone: Just one base apart from a much larger clone, this may be a read error. The sample holds other DNA sequences that translate to the same CDR3. The chain couples TRBV30 to TRBJ2-6, with D maybe TRBD1 (5 bases). V was pared by 5 bases and J by 0 bases, with 5 bases between. CDR3 length equals 13 residues. Germline-derived CDR1 and CDR2 are GTSNPN and SVGIG (reference sequence). The CDR3 spells CAWQGSGANVLTF. The CDR3, as DNA: TGTGCCTGGCAGGGCTCTGGGGCCAACGTCCTGACTTTC.

The V gene is TRBV18, the J gene TRBJ1-5; D unclear. The V and J ends lost 3 bases and 5 bases respectively, with 5 bases between them. The CDR3 length is 12 residues. Germline V gives CDR1 KGHSH, CDR2 LQKENI. In DNA, the CDR3 is TGTGCCAGCTCACCGGGAGATCAGCCCCAGCATTTT. This translates into CASSPGDQPQHF.

The chain has TRBV6-5 and TRBJ1-2; the D gene is possibly TRBD1 (6 bases). Deletions cut 8 bases from V and 3 bases from J, with 13 bases between. Germline CDR1 and CDR2: MNHEY and SVGAGI. The CDR3 totals 13 residues. DNA of the CDR3: TGTGCCAGCTCACCCCAGGGGCACTATGGCTACACCTTC. This translates into CASSPQGHYGYTF.

V usage is TRBV18 and J usage is TRBJ1-2; D gene unclear. The CDR3 spans 11 residues. V lost 2 bases and J 7 bases, leaving 5 bases between the germline ends. Germline-derived CDR1 and CDR2 are KGHSH and LQKENI. In nucleotides, the CDR3 is TGTGCCAGCTCACCATCGCTTGGCTACACCTTC. It encodes CASSPSLGYTF.

The chain recombines TRBV21-1 with TRBJ2-7; the table's D call of TRBD1 was not tested on the DNA. TRBV21-1 is deemed a pseudogene. This CDR3 contains 15 residues. Here the CDR3 DNA reads TGTGCCAGCAGCATCCGGGACAGGAGGTCCTACGAGCAGTACTTC. It yields the protein CASSIRDRRSYEQYF.

The chain carries TRBV21-1 and TRBJ1-1; the D call of TRBD1 is as the table states it, not checked on the DNA. TRBV21-1 is a documented pseudogene. The CDR3 loop spans 19 amino acids. CDR3 sequence reads: CASPNTRPGQKPGNTEAFF. The CDR3 DNA sequence: TGTGCCAGCCCGAATACCCGGCCGGGACAAAAACCGGGGAACACTGAAGCTTTCTTT.

The rearrangement links TRBV15 to TRBJ1-5, with D maybe TRBD1 (5 bases). This CDR3 contains 17 residues. V was shortened by 0 bases and J by 0 bases, with 12 bases between the two germline ends. The germline CDR1 and CDR2 sequences are LNHNV and YYDKDF (reference sequence). The CDR3 here is CATSREGGFYSNQPQHF. The CDR3 DNA follows: TGTGCCACCAGCAGAGAGGGGGGATTTTATAGCAATCAGCCCCAGCATTTT. The entire variable domain, with the rest obtained from reference TRBV15 and TRBJ1-5, is as follows: DAMVIQNPRYQVTQFGKPVTLSCSQTLNHNVMYWYQQKSSQAPKLLFHYYDKDFNNEADTPDNFQSRRPNTSFCFLDIRSPGLGDTAMYLCATSREGGFYSNQPQHFGDGTRLSIL.

This clone was observed many times. V and J are TRBV4-1 and TRBJ1-5; D gene unclear. The ends were cut back, 1 base at V and 4 bases at J, with 17 bases in the middle. The CDR3 loop spans 17 amino acids. Germline V gene lookup returns CDR1 MGHRA and CDR2 YSYEKL. CDR3: CASSQGLARRRNQPQHF. The CDR3 bases are TGCGCCAGCAGCCAAGGATTGGCTCGGAGGAGGAATCAGCCCCAGCATTTT.

The J gene is TRBJ1-3, the V gene TRBV5-1; D not certain. Trimming stripped 0 bases from V and 0 bases from J, with 10 bases between. The germline V gene has CDR1 SGHRS and CDR2 YFSETQ. The CDR3 consists of 16 residues. CDR3 loop: CASSLAGSNSGNTIYF. The CDR3 coding sequence is TGCGCCAGCAGCTTGGCCGGGTCCAACTCTGGAAACACCATATATTTT.

The V call is TRBV19, the J call TRBJ1-2; D ambiguous. This CDR3 has 12 amino acids. Germline loops: CDR1 LNHDA, CDR2 SQIVND (reference sequence). The ends were cut back, 2 bases at V and 4 bases at J, with 5 bases in the middle. CDR3 residues: CASSISPYGYTF. The CDR3 DNA reads TGTGCCAGTAGTATATCCCCCTATGGCTACACCTTC.

The CDR3 region has the DNA TGTGCCAGCAGTTTTTATCGCTTCGGCAATGAGCAGTTCTTC. Encoded protein: CASSFYRFGNEQFF. The V and J genes are TRBV27 and TRBJ2-1; D is unclear. V was shortened by 3 bases and J by 6 bases, with 12 bases between the two germline ends. CDR3 length: 14 amino acids. From germline, CDR1 is MNHEY and CDR2 SMNVEV (reference sequence).

The chain has TRBV7-9 and TRBJ2-3; the D gene is possibly TRBD1 (6 bases). The V end was cut by 6 bases, the J end by 8 bases, with 21 bases between. CDR3 size: 15 residues. CDR1 is SEHNR and CDR2 is FQNEAQ in the germline V gene (reference sequence). The CDR3 region has the DNA TGTGCCAGCAGTATGTCCCAACAGGGCGGAGGTACGCAGTATTTT. Its protein is CASSMSQQGGGTQYF.

The chain joins TRBV3-2 to TRBJ1-4. TRBV3-2 is noted as a pseudogene. The CDR3 sequence is 9 residues long. The CDR3, as DNA: TGTGCCAGCAGCCAAGACTCGGTTTTT. Translating gives CASSQDSVF.

This clone showed up just once. The chain has TRBV12-5 and TRBJ2-1, with TRBD2 matching over 14 bases. Germline V CDR1 and CDR2: LGHNT, FRNRAP. The V gene end was trimmed by 1 base and the J gene end by 9 bases; junction bases not matched to a gene: 20. The CDR3 has 21 amino acids. Here the CDR3 reads CASGLGPPGLAGVNGGGEQFF. CDR3 bases: TGTGCTAGTGGTTTGGGCCCCCCGGGACTAGCGGGAGTTAATGGTGGTGGTGAGCAGTTCTTC.

V usage is TRBV9 and J usage is TRBJ2-3; D assignment may be TRBD1 or TRBD2 (5 bases each). Germline V CDR1 and CDR2: SGDLS, YYNGEE. The CDR3 consists of 14 residues. V dropped 2 bases and J dropped 6 bases, with 13 bases sitting between them. The CDR3 DNA sequence: TGTGCCAGCAGCGTGGGGGTAGGAAGGGATACGCAGTATTTT. It translates to CASSVGVGRDTQYF.

There are a few counts of this clone. The rearrangement links TRBV6-6 to TRBJ2-7, with 11 bases aligning to TRBD2. CDR3 length: 14 amino acids. Trimming took 6 bases from V and 6 from J; bases not matched to a gene: 7. Germline values: CDR1 MNHNY, CDR2 SVGAGI (reference sequence). The CDR3 region has the DNA TGTGCCAGCAGACCCGGACTAGCGGGCGGCGAGCAGTACTTC. Its translation is CASRPGLAGGEQYF.

The chain couples TRBV2 to TRBJ1-4; D is perhaps TRBD1 (6 bases). V gave up 6 bases and J gave up 5 bases, with 13 bases separating them. The CDR3 spans 14 residues. Germline-derived CDR1 and CDR2 are SNHLY and FYNNEI. CDR3 bases: TGTGCCAGCAGACAGGGTGGGGGGAATGAAAAACTGTTTTTT. Translation gives CASRQGGGNEKLFF.

The gene calls are TRBV28 and TRBJ1-2; D unresolved. CDR1 is MDHEN, CDR2 SYDVKM, per germline. V gave up 1 base and J gave up 4 bases, with 10 bases separating them. This CDR3 is 14 amino acids long. The CDR3 nucleotides read TGTGCCAGCAGTTTATCAACAGACGCCTATGGCTACACCTTC. It encodes CASSLSTDAYGYTF.

The rearrangement uses TRBV7-2 and TRBJ2-7; the D call may be TRBD1 or TRBD2 (5 bases each). Trimming took 5 bases from V and 0 from J, leaving 23 bases between them. Germline CDR1 is SGHTA and CDR2 is FQGNSA. This CDR3 has 18 amino acids. The CDR3 bases are TGTGCCAGCAGCGACGCTCCATCCGGGACGGTGGGCTCCTACGAGCAGTACTTC. Its translation: CASSDAPSGTVGSYEQYF. The full variable domain, rest sourced from reference TRBV7-2 and TRBJ2-7, is GAGVSQSPSNKVTEKGKDVELRCDPISGHTALYWYRQSLGQGLEFLIYFQGNSAPDKSGLPSDRFSAERTGGSVSTLTIQRTQQEDSAVYLCASSDAPSGTVGSYEQYFGPGTRLTVT.